The next 6 T cell receptor beta chains were all read from a single sample in a study of blood T cell repertoires in COVID-19. Assay: immunoSEQ multiplex PCR; the TCRdb copy retains only in-frame clones and omits some. The sample contains some 80,000 clones, 86% of which appear only once. Sequencing used peripheral blood. These receptors all stem from a human donor in a cohort sampled during active COVID-19.

This chain connects TRBV28 to TRBJ2-7; 11 bases are shared with TRBD1. The CDR3 contains 15 residues. V shed 5 bases, J shed 5 bases, and the junction held 8 bases outside the gene matches. Germline CDR1 and CDR2: MDHEN and SYDVKM. Here the CDR3 reads CASSPGTGGFHEQYF. The CDR3 DNA follows: TGTGCCAGCAGTCCGGGGACAGGGGGTTTCCACGAGCAGTACTTC.

In this sample, this clone turned up once. The chain links TRBV27 to TRBJ1-1; D is perhaps TRBD1 (6 bases). CDR1 is MNHEY, CDR2 SMNVEV, per germline (reference sequence). The V gene lost 5 bases and the J gene lost 4 bases, with 11 bases spanning the gap. CDR3 length: 13 amino acids. The CDR3 sequence: CASSPRGGTEAFF. The CDR3 DNA reads TGTGCCAGCAGTCCGAGGGGGGGCACTGAAGCTTTCTTT.

Turning to this clone: The identical CDR3 is also encoded by other nucleotide sequences in the sample. CDR3 amino acids: CASSLSTDTQYF. The CDR3 DNA reads as TGTGCCAGCAGCCTTAGCACAGATACGCAGTATTTT. This chain links TRBV9 with TRBJ2-3; D is undetermined. The V gene's germline CDR1 is SGDLS and CDR2 YYNGEE. The CDR3 covers 12 residues. V lost 4 bases and J lost 0, with 3 bases in between. Full variable domain (missing parts from reference TRBV9 and TRBJ2-3): DSGVTQTPKHLITATGQRVTLRCSPRSGDLSVYWYQQSLDQGLQFLIQYYNGEERAKGNILERFSAQQFPDLHSELNLSSLELGDSALYFCASSLSTDTQYFGPGTRLTVL.

The chain is built from TRBV10-3 and TRBJ2-1, with D tentatively TRBD2 (6 bases). Germline assignment: CDR1 ENHRY and CDR2 SYGVKD. This CDR3 spans 12 amino acids. The CDR3 coding sequence is TGTGCTTTCGGGAGTTATAACAATGAGCAGTTCTTC. Protein product: CAFGSYNNEQFF.

The V and J genes are TRBV11-3 and TRBJ2-3; D is perhaps TRBD1 (6 bases). V was shortened by 5 bases and J by 4 bases, with 13 bases between the two germline ends. Germline-derived CDR1 and CDR2 are SGHNT and YENEEA. This CDR3 is built from 14 residues. The CDR3, as DNA: TGTGCCAGCAGCCTCGGAACAGGGTCAGATACGCAGTATTTT. Translating gives CASSLGTGSDTQYF.

The chain employs TRBV27 and TRBJ1-1; no clear D. V lost 7 bases and J lost 1, with 13 bases in between. The CDR3 is made up of 14 amino acids. Germline V lookup: CDR1 MNHEY, CDR2 SMNVEV (reference sequence). CDR3 residues: CASIRSLGNTEAFF. CDR3 sequence (DNA): TGTGCCAGCATTCGATCGCTCGGGAACACTGAAGCTTTCTTT.